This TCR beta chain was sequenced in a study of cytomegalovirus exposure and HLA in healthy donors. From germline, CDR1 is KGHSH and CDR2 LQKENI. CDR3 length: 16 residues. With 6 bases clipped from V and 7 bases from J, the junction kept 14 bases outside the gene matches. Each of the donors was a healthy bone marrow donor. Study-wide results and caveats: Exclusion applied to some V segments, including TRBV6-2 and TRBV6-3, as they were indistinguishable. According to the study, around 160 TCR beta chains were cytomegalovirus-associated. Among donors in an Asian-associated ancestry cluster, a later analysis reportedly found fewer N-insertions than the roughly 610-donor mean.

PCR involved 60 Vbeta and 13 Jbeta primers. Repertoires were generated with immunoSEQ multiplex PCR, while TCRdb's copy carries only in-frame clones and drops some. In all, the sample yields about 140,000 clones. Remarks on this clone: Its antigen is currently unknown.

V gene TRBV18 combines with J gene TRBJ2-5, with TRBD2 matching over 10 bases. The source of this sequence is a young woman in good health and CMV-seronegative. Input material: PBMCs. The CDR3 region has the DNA TGTGCCAGCTCCCGCCCGGGACTAGCGCCCGCCGGGACCCAGTACTTC. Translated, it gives CASSRPGLAPAGTQYF.